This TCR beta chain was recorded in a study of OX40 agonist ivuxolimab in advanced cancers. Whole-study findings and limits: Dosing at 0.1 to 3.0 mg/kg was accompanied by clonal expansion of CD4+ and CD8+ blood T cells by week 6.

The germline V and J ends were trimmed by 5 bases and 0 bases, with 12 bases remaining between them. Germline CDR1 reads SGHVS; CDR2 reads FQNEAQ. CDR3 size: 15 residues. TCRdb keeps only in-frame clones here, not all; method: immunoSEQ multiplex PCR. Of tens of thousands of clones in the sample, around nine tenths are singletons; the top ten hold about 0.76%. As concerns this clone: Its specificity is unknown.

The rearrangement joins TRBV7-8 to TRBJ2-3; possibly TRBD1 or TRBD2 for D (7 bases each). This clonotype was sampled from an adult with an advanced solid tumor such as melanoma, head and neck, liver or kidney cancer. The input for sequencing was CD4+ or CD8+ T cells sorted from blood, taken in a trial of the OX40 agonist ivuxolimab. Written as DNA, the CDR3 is TGTGCCAGCAGCAAGCAGGGGGGGAGCACAGATACGCAGTATTTT. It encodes CASSKQGGSTDTQYF.